A single sample is the source of the 4 T cell receptor beta chains below, sequenced in a study of TIL therapy for anti-PD-1-resistant metastatic lung cancer. Time point: pre-treatment sample, taken before nivolumab and TIL therapy. This was the immunoSEQ v3 assay. Sequenced by immunoSEQ multiplex PCR; TCRdb stores in-frame clones only, minus some. The table lists approximately 12,000 clones, about 80% of them singletons. The sample in question was blood, obtained at baseline. These receptors were obtained from a person aged 25 to 85 with non-small cell lung cancer.

The chain joins TRBV7-2 to TRBJ2-1; D might be TRBD2 (5 bases). Germline V lookup: CDR1 SGHTA, CDR2 FQGNSA. V was cut by 2 bases and J by 2 bases, with 13 bases left in between. This CDR3 spans 16 amino acids. In nucleotides, the CDR3 is TGTGCCAGCAGCTTATCCTCAAGCGGCCCCTACAATGAGCAGTTCTTC. It translates to CASSLSSSGPYNEQFF.

The rearrangement joins TRBV5-6 to TRBJ2-7; 10 bases agree with TRBD2. V lost 1 base and J lost 5; bases outside the gene matches: 3. The CDR3 extends over 14 amino acids. Germline CDR1 is SGHDT and CDR2 is YYEEEE. DNA for the CDR3: TGTGCCAGCAGCTTGAGCGGGAGGGTCGACGAGCAGTACTTC. Its protein product is CASSLSGRVDEQYF. Together with reference TRBV5-6 and TRBJ2-7, the CDR3 gives the full variable domain: DAGVTQSPTHLIKTRGQQVTLRCSPKSGHDTVSWYQQALGQGPQFIFQYYEEEERQRGNFPDRFSGHQFPNYSSELNVNALLLGDSALYLCASSLSGRVDEQYFGPGTRLTVT.

This chain links TRBV27 with TRBJ1-6, with TRBD1 matching 9 bases. Germline lookup yields CDR1 MNHEY and CDR2 SMNVEV (reference sequence). The V segment lost 3 bases and the J segment 10 bases; nucleotides outside the gene matches: 4. The CDR3 contains 14 residues. CDR3 residues: CASSLTGGGSPLHF. As DNA, the CDR3 is TGTGCCAGCAGTTTGACAGGGGGAGGATCACCCCTCCACTTT.

This chain links TRBV7-9 with TRBJ2-1; D may be TRBD2 (6 bases). The V and J ends lost 1 base and 4 bases respectively, with 14 bases between them. The germline gives CDR1 SEHNR, CDR2 FQNEAQ (reference sequence). CDR3 length: 16 amino acids. CDR3: CASSLEGFAGYNEQFF. CDR3 DNA sequence: TGTGCCAGCAGCTTAGAGGGATTTGCGGGGTACAATGAGCAGTTCTTC. The full variable domain, rest sourced from reference TRBV7-9 and TRBJ2-1, is DTGVSQNPRHKITKRGQNVTFRCDPISEHNRLYWYRQTLGQGPEFLTYFQNEAQLEKSRLLSDRFSAERPKGSFSTLEIQRTEQGDSAMYLCASSLEGFAGYNEQFFGPGTRLTVL.